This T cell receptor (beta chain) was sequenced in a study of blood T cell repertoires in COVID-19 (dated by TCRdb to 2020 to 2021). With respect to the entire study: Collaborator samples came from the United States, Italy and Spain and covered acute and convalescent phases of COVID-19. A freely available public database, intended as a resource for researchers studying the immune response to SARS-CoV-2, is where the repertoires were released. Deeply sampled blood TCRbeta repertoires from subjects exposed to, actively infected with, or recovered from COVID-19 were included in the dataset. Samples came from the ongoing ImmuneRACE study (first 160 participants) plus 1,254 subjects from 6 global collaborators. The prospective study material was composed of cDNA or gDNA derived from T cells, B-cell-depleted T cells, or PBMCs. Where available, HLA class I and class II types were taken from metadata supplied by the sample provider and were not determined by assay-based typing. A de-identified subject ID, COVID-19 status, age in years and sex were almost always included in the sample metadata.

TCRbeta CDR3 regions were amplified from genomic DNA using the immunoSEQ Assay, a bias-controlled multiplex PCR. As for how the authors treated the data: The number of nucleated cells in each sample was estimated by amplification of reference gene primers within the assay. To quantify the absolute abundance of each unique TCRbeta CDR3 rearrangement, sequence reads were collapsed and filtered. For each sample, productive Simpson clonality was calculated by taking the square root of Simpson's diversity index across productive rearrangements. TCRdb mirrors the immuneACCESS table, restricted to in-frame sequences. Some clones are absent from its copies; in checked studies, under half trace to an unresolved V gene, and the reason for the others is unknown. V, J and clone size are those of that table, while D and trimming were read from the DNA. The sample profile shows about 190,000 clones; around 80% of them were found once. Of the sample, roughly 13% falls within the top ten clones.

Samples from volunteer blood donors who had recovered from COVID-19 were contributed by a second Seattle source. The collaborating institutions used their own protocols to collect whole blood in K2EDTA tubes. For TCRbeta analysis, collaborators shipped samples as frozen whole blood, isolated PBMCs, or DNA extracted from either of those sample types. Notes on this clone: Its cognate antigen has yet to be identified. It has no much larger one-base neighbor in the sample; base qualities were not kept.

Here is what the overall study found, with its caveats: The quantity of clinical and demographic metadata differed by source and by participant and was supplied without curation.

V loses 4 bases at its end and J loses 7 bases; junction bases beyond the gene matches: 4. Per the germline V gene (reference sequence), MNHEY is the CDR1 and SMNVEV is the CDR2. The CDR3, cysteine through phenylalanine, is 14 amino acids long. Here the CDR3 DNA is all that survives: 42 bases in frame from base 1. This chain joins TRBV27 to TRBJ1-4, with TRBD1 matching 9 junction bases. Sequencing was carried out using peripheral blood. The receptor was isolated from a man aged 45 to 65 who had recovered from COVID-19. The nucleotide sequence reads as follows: TGTGCCAGCAGTTACAGGGGGCCTCGTGAAAAACTGTTTTTT. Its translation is CASSYRGPREKLFF. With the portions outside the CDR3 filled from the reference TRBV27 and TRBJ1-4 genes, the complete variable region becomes EAQVTQNPRYLITVTGKKLTVTCSQNMNHEYMSWYRQDPGLGLRQIYYSMNVEVTDKGDVPEGYKVSRKEKRNFPLILESPSPNQTSLYFCASSYRGPREKLFFGSGTQLSVL.